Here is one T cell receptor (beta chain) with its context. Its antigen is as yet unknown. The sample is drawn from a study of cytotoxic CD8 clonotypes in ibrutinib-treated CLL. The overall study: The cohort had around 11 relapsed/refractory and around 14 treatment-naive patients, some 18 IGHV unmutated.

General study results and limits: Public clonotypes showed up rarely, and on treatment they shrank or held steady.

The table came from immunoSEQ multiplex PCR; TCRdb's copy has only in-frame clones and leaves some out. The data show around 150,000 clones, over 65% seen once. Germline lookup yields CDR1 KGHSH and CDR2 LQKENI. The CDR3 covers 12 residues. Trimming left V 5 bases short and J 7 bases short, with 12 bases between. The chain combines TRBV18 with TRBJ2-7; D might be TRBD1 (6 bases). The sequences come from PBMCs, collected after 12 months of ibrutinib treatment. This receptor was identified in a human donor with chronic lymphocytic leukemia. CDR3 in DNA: TGTGCCAGCTCAGTAAACAGGGATGAGCAGTACTTC. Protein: CASSVNRDEQYF.